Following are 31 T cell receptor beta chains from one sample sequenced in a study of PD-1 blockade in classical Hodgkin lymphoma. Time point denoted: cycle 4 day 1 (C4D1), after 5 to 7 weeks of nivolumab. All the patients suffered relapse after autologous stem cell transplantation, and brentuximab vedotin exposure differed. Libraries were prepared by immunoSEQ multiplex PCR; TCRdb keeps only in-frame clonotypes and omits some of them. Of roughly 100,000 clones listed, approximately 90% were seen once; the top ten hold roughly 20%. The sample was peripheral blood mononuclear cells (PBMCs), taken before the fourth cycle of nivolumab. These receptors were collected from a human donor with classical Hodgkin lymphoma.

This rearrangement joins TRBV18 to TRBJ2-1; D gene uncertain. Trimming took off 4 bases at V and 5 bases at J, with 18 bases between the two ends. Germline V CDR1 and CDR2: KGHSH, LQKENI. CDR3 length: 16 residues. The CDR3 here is CASSLVRTETHNEQFF. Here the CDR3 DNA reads TGTGCCAGCTCACTCGTTAGGACCGAAACACACAATGAGCAGTTCTTC.

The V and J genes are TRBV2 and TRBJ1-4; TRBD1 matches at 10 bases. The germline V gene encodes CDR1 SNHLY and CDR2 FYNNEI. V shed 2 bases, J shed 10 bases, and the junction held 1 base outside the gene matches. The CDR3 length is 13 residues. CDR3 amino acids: CASSEWTGGKLFF. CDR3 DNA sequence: TGTGCCAGCAGTGAATGGACAGGGGGAAAACTGTTTTTT.

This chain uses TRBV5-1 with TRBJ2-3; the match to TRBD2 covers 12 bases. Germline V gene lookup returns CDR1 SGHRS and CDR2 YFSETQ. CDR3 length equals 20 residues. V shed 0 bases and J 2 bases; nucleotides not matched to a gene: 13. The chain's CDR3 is CASSLGPLRLAGVVTDTQYF. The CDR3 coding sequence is TGCGCCAGCAGCTTGGGTCCCCTCCGACTAGCGGGAGTAGTCACAGATACGCAGTATTTT.

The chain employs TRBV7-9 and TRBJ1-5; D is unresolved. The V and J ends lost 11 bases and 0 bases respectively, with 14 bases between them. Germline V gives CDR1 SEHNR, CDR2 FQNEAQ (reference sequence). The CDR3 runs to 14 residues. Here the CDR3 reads CAGAQEGSNQPQHF. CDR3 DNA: TGTGCCGGAGCCCAGGAGGGTAGCAATCAGCCCCAGCATTTT. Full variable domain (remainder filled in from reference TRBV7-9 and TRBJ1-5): DTGVSQNPRHKITKRGQNVTFRCDPISEHNRLYWYRQTLGQGPEFLTYFQNEAQLEKSRLLSDRFSAERPKGSFSTLEIQRTEQGDSAMYLCAGAQEGSNQPQHFGDGTRLSIL.

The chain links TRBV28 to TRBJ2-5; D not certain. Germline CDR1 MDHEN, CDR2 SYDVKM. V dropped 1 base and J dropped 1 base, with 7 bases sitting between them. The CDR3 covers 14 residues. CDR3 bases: TGTGCCAGCAGTTTATTCCTAACCCAAGAGACCCAGTACTTC. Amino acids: CASSLFLTQETQYF.

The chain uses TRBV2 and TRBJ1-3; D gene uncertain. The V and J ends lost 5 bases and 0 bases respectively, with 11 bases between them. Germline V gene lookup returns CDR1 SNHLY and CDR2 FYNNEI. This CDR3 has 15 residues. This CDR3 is CASSPLPSSGNTIYF. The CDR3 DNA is TGTGCCAGCAGTCCTCTTCCCTCCTCTGGAAACACCATATATTTT.

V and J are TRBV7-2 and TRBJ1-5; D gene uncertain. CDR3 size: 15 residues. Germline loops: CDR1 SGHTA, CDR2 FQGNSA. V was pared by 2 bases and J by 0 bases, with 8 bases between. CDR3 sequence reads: CASSLQAFSNQPQHF. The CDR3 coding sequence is TGTGCCAGCAGCTTACAGGCCTTTAGCAATCAGCCCCAGCATTTT.

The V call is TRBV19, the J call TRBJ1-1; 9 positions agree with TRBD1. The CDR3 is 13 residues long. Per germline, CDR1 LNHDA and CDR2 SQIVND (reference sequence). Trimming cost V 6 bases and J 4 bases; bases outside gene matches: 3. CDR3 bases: TGTGCCAGTAGGGACAGGGGAGGCACTGAAGCTTTCTTT. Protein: CASRDRGGTEAFF.

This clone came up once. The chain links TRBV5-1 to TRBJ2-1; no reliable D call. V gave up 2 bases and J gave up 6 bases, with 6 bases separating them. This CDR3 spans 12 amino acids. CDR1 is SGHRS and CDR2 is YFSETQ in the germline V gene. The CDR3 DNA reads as TGCGCCAGCAGCTTTTCCAGCAATGAGCAGTTCTTC. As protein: CASSFSSNEQFF. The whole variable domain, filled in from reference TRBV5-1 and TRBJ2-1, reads KAGVTQTPRYLIKTRGQQVTLSCSPISGHRSVSWYQQTPGQGLQFLFEYFSETQRNKGNFPGRFSGRQFSNSRSEMNVSTLELGDSALYLCASSFSSNEQFFGPGTRLTVL.

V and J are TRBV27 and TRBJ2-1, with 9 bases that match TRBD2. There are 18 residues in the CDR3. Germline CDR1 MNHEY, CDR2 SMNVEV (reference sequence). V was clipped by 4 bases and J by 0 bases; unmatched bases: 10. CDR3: CASSSGHGLAISYNEQFF. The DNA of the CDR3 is TGTGCCAGCAGTTCGGGCCACGGACTAGCGATCTCCTACAATGAGCAGTTCTTC.

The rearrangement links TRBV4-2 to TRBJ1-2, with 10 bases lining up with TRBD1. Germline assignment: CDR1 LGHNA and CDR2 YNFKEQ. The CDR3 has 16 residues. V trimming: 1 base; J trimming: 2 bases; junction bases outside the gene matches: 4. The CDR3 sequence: CASSQVWDRGNYGYTF. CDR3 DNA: TGTGCCAGCAGCCAAGTTTGGGACAGGGGCAACTATGGCTACACCTTC.

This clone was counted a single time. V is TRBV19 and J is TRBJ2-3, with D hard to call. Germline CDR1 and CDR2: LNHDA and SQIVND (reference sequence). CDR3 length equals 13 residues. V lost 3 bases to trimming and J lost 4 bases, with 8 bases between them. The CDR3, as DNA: TGTGCCAGTAGTATGGGGATTTCAGATACGCAGTATTTT. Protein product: CASSMGISDTQYF. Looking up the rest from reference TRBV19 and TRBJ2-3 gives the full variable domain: DGGITQSPKYLFRKEGQNVTLSCEQNLNHDAMYWYRQDPGQGLRLIYYSQIVNDFQKGDIAEGYSVSREKKESFPLTVTSAQKNPTAFYLCASSMGISDTQYFGPGTRLTVL.

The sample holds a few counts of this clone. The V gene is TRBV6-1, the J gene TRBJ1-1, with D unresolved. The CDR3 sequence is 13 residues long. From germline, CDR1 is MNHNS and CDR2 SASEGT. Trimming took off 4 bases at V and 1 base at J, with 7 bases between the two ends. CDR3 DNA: TGTGCCAGCAGTGGTCAAGGGAACACTGAAGCTTTCTTT. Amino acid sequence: CASSGQGNTEAFF.

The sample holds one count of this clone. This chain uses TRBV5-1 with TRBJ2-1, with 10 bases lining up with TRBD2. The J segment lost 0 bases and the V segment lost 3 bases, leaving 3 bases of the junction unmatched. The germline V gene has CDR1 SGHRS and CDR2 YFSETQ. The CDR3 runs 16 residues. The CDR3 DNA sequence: TGCGCCAGCAGCTGGACTAGCGGTAGCTCCTACAATGAGCAGTTCTTC. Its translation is CASSWTSGSSYNEQFF.

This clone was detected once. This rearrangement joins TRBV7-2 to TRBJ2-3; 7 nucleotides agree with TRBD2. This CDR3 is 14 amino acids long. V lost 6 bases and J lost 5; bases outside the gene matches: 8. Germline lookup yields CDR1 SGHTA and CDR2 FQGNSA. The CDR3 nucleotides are TGTGCCAGCAGTGAAGGGAGGGCCGGAGATACGCAGTATTTT. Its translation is CASSEGRAGDTQYF.

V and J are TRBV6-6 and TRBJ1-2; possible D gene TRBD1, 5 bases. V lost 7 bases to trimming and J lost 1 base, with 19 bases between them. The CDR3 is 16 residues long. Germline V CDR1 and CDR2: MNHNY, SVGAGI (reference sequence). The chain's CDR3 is CASKRHTTDNNYGYTF. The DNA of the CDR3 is TGTGCCAGCAAGAGACATACGACAGATAATAACTATGGCTACACCTTC.

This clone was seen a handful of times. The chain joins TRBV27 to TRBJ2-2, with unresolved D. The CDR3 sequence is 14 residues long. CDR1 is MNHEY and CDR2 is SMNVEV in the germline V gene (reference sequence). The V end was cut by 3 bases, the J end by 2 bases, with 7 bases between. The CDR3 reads CASSFYSNTGELFF. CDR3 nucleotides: TGTGCCAGCAGTTTTTACAGCAACACCGGGGAGCTGTTTTTT.

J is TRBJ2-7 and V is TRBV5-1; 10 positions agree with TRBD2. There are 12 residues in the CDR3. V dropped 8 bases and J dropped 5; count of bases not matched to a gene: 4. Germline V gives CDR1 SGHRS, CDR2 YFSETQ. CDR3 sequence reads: CASGLAGDEQYF. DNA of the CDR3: TGCGCCAGTGGGCTAGCGGGGGACGAGCAGTACTTC.

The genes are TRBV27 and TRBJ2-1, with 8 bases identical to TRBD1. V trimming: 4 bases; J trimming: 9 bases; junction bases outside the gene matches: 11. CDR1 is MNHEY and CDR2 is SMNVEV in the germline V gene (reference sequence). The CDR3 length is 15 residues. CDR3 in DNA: TGTGCCAGCAGTTCGCCGGGACAGGAGGGAGTTGAGCAGTTCTTC. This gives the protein CASSSPGQEGVEQFF.

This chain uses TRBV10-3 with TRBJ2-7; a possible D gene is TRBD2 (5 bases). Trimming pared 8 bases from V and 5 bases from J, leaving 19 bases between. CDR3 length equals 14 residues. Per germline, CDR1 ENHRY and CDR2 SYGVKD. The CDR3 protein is CAISDRQLSDEQYF. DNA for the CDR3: TGTGCCATCTCGGATCGACAACTTAGCGACGAGCAGTACTTC.

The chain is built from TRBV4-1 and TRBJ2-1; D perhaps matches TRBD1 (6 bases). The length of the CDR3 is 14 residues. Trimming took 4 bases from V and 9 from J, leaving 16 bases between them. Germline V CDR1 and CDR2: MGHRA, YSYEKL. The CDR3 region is CASSLTGRNGEQFF. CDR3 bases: TGCGCCAGCAGCCTAACAGGGCGGAACGGTGAGCAGTTCTTC.

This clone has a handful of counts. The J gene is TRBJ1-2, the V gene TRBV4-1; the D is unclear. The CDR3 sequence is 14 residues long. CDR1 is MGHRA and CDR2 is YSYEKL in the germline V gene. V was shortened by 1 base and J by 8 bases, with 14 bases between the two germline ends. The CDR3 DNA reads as TGCGCCAGCAGCCAAGTCATGTCTCTGGAGGGCTACACCTTC. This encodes CASSQVMSLEGYTF.

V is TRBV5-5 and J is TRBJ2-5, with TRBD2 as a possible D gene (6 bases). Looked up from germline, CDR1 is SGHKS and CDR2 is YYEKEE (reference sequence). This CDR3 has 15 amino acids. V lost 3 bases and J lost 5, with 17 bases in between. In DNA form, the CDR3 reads TGTGCCAGCAGCTCTACGGCCGGGGGAGTGGAGACCCAGTACTTC. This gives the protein CASSSTAGGVETQYF.

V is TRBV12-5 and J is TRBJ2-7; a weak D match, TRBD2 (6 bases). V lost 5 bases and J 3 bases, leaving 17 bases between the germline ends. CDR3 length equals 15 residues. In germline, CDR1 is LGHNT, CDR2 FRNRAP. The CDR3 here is CASGPPWGESYEQYF. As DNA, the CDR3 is TGTGCTAGTGGTCCCCCGTGGGGGGAGAGCTACGAGCAGTACTTC.

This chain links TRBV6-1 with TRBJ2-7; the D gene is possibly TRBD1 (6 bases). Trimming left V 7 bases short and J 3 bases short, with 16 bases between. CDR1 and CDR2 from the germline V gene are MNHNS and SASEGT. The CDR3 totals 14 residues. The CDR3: CASNRDQVRYEQYF. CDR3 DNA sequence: TGTGCCAGCAACAGGGATCAGGTACGCTACGAGCAGTACTTC.

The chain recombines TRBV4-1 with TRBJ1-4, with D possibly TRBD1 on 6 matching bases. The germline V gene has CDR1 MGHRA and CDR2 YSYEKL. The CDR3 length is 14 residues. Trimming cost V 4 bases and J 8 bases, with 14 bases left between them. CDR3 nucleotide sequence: TGCGCCAGCAGCCCTCTAGGGACAAAGGAAAAACTGTTTTTT. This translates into CASSPLGTKEKLFF.

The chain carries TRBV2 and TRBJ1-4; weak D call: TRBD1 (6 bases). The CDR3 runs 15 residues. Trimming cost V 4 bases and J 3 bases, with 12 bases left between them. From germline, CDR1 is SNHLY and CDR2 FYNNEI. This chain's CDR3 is CASSGQGIANEKLFF. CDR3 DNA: TGTGCCAGCAGTGGGCAGGGGATTGCTAATGAAAAACTGTTTTTT.

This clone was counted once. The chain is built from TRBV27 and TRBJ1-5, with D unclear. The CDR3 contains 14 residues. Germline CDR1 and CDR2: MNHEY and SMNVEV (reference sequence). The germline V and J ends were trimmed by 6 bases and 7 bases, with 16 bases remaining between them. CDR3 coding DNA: TGTGCCAGCAGGGTCGGCGGATTAGGACAGCCCCAGCATTTT. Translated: CASRVGGLGQPQHF.

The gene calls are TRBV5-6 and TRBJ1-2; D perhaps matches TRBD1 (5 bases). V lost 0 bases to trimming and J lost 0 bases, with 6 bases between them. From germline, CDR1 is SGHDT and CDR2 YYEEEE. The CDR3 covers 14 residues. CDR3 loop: CASSLEGPNYGYTF. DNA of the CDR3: TGTGCCAGCAGCTTGGAGGGACCTAACTATGGCTACACCTTC.

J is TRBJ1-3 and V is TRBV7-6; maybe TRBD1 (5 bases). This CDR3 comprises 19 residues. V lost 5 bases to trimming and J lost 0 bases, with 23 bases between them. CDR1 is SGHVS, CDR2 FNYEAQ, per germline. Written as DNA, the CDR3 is TGTGCCAGCAGCCTGACCGGTGGGGGACTCTTCCACTCTGGAAACACCATATATTTT. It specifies CASSLTGGGLFHSGNTIYF.

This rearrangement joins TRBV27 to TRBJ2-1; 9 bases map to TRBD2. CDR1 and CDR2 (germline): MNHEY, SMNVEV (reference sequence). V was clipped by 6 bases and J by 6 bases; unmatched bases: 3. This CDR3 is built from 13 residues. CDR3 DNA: TGTGCCAGCAGGCGGCGGGAGGGCAATGAGCAGTTCTTC. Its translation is CASRRREGNEQFF.